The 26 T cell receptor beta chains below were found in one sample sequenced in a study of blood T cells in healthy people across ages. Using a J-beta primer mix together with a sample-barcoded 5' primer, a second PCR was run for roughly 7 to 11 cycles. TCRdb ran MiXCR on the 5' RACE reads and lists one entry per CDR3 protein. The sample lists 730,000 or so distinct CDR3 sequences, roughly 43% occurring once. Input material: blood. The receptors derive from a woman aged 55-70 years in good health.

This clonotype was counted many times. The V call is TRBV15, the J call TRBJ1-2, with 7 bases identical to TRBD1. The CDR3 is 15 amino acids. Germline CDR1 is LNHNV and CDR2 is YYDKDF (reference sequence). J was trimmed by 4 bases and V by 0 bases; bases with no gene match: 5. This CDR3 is CATSRDKGTAYGYTF. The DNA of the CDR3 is TGTGCCACCAGCAGAGATAAGGGGACAGCCTATGGCTACACCTTC.

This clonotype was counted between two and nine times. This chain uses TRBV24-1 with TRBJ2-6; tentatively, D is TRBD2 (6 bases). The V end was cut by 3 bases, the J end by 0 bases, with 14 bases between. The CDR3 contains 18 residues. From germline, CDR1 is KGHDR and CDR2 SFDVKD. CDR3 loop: CATSDGTYPSSGANVLTF. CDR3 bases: TGTGCCACCAGTGATGGGACTTACCCGAGCTCTGGGGCCAACGTCCTGACTTTC.

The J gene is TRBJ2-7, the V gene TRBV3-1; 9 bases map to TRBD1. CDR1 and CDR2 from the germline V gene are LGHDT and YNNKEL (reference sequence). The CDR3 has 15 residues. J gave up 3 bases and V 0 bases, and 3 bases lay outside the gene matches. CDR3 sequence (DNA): TGTGCCAGCAGCCAAGATGGGACAGGGAGCTACGAGCAGTACTTC. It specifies CASSQDGTGSYEQYF.

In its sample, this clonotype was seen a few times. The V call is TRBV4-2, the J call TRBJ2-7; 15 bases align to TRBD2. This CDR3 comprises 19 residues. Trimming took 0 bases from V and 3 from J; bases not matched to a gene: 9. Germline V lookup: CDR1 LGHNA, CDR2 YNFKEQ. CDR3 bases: TGTGCCAGCAGCCAAGATTCCCCGGGACTAGCGGGAGGCATCTACGAGCAGTACTTC. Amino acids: CASSQDSPGLAGGIYEQYF.

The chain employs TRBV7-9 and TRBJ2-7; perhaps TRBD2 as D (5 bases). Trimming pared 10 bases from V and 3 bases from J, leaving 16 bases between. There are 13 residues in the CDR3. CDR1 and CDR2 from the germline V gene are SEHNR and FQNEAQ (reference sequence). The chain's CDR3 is CAINEGRDYEQYF. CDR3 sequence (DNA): TGTGCCATCAACGAGGGAAGAGACTACGAGCAGTACTTC.

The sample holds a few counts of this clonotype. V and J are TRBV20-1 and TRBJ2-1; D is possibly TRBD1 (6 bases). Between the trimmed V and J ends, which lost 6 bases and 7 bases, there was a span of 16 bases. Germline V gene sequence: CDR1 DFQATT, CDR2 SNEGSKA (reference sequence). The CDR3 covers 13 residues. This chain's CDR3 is CSAYETGLNEQFF. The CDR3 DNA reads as TGCAGTGCGTACGAGACAGGATTAAATGAGCAGTTCTTC.

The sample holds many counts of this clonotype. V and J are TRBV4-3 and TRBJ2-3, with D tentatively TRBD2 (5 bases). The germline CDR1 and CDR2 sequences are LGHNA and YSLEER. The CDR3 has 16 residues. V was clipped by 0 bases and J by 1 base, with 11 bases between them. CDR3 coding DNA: TGCGCCAGCAGCCAAGAGTGGGCGAGGGGCACAGATACGCAGTATTTT. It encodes CASSQEWARGTDTQYF.

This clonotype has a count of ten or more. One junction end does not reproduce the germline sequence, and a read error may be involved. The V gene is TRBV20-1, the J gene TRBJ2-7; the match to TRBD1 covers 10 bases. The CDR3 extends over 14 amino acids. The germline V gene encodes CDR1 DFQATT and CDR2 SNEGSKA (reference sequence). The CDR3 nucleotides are TGCAGTGCCAGAGAAGGGACAGGGGCCTACGAGCAGTACTTC. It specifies CSAREGTGAYEQYF.

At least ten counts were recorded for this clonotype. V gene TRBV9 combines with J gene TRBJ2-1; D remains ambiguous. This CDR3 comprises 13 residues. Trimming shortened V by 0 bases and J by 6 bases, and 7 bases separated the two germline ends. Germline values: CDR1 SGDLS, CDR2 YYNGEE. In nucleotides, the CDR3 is TGTGCCAGCAGCGTAGGACCCTTCAATGAGCAGTTCTTC. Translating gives CASSVGPFNEQFF.

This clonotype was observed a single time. CDR3 DNA sequence: TGTGCCAGCAGAGGACGGACAGGGGGCAACACCGGGGAGCTGTTTTTT. Translation gives CASRGRTGGNTGELFF. The chain is built from TRBV7-9 and TRBJ2-2, with 11 bases aligning to TRBD1. Germline V CDR1 and CDR2: SEHNR, FQNEAQ (reference sequence). The CDR3 is made up of 16 amino acids. The V segment lost 6 bases and the J segment 2 bases; nucleotides outside the gene matches: 5.

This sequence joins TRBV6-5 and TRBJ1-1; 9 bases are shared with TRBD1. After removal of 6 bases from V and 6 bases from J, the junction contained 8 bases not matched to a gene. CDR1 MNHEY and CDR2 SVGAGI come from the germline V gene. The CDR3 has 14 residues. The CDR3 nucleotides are TGTGCCAGCAGCCCCTCGGGGACAGGGTCTGAAGCTTTCTTT. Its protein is CASSPSGTGSEAFF.

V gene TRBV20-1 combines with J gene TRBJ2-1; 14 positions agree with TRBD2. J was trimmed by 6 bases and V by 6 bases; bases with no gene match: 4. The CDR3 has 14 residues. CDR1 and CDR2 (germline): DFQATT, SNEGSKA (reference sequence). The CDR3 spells CSARLAGGSNEQFF. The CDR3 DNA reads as TGCAGTGCCAGACTAGCGGGAGGGAGCAATGAGCAGTTCTTC.

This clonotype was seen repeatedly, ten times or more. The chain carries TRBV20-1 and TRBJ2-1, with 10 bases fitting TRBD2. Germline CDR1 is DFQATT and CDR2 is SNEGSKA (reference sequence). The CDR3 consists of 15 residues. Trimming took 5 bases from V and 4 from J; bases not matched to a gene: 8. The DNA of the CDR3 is TGCAGTGCTGCTCGGACTAGCGGACTTTACAATGAGCAGTTCTTC. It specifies CSAARTSGLYNEQFF.

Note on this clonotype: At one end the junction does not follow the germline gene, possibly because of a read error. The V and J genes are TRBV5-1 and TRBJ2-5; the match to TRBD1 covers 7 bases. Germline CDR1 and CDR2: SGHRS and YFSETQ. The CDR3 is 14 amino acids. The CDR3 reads CASSPGQNQGTQYF. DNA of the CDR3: TGCGCCAGCAGCCCGGGACAGAACCAAGGGACCCAGTACTTC.

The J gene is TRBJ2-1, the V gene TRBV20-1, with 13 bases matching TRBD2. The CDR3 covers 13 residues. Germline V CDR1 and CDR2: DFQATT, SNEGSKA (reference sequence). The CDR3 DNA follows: TGCAGCCACTGGACTAGCGGGAGTTTTGAGCAGTTCTTC. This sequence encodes CSHWTSGSFEQFF.

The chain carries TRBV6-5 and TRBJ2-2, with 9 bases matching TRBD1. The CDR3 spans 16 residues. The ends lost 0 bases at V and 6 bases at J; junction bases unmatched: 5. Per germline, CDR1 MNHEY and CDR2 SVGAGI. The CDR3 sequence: CASSYSGTGFSGELFF. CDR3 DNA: TGTGCCAGCAGTTACTCGGGGACAGGGTTTTCCGGGGAGCTGTTTTTT.

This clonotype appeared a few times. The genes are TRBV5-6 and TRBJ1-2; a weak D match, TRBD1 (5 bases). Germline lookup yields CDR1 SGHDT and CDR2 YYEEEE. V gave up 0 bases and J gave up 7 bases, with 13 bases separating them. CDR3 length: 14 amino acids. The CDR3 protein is CASSLVAGASGYTF. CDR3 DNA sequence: TGTGCCAGCAGCTTGGTAGCTGGGGCTAGTGGCTACACCTTC. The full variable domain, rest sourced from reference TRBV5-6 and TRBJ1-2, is DAGVTQSPTHLIKTRGQQVTLRCSPKSGHDTVSWYQQALGQGPQFIFQYYEEEERQRGNFPDRFSGHQFPNYSSELNVNALLLGDSALYLCASSLVAGASGYTFGSGTRLTVV.

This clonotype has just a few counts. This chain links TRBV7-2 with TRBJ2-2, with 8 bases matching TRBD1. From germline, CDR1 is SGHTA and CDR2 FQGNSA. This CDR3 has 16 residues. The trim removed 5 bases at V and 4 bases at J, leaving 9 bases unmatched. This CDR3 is CASSEPGGSGTGELFF. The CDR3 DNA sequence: TGTGCCAGCAGCGAGCCAGGGGGCTCGGGCACCGGGGAGCTGTTTTTT.

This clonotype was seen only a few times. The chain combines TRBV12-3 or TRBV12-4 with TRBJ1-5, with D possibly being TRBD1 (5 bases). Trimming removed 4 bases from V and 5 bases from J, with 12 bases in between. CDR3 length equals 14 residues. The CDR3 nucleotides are TGTGCCAGCAGTTCCGCCCCAGGGCATCAGCCCCAGCATTTT. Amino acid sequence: CASSSAPGHQPQHF.

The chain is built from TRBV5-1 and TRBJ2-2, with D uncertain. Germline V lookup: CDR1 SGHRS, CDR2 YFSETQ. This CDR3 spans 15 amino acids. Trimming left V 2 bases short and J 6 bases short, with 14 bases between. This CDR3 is CASSFRTGSAGELFF. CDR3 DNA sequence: TGCGCCAGCAGCTTCCGGACCGGATCGGCCGGGGAGCTGTTTTTT.

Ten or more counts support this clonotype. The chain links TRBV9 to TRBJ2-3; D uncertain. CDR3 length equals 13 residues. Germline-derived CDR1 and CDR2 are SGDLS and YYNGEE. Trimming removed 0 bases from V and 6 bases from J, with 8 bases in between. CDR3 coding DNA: TGTGCCAGCAGCGTAGGGCCCAGCGATACGCAGTATTTT. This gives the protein CASSVGPSDTQYF.

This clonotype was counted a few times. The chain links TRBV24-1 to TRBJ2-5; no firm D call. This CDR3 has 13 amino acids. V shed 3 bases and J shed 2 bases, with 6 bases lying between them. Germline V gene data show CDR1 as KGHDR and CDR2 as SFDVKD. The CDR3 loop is CATSDPGQETQYF. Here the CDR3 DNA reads TGTGCCACCAGTGATCCGGGTCAAGAGACCCAGTACTTC.

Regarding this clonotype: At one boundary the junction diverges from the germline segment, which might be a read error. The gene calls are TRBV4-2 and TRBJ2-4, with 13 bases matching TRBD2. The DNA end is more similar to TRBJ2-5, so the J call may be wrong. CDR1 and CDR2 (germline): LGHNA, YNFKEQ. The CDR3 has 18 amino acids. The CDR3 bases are TGTACCAGCAGCCAAGGGGGTTCGACTAGCGGGGGGAAAGAGACCCAGTACTTC. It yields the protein CTSSQGGSTSGGKETQYF.

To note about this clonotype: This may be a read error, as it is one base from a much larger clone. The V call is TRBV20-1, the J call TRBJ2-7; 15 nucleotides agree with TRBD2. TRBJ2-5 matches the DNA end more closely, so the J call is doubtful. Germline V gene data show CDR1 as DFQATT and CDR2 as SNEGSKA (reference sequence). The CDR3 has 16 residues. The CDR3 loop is CSAKRTSGRAGETQYF. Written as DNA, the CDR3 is TGCAGTGCCAAGAGGACTAGCGGGAGGGCGGGAGAGACCCAGTACTTC.

This CDR3 reads CASSPHLGSPLHF. The CDR3 nucleotides read TGTGCCAGCAGCCCCCATCTAGGCTCACCCCTCCACTTT. V and J are TRBV7-2 and TRBJ1-6; D uncertain. This CDR3 is built from 13 residues. Germline V gene data show CDR1 as SGHTA and CDR2 as FQGNSA. Trimming cost V 5 bases and J 10 bases, with 12 bases left between them.

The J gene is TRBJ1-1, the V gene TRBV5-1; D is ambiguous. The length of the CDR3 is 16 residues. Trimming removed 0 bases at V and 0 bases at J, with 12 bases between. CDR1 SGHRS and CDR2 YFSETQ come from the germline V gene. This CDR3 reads CASSLGLGSLNTEAFF. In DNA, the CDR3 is TGCGCCAGCAGCTTGGGTTTGGGCAGCCTGAACACTGAAGCTTTCTTT.